These 18 T cell receptor beta chains were all obtained from the same sample, sequenced in a study of cytomegalovirus exposure and HLA in healthy donors. Clones were sequenced by immunoSEQ multiplex PCR, and TCRdb holds only the in-frame ones, with some missing. The sample consists of about 140,000 clones, almost 85% of them appearing once. Sequenced material: PBMCs. The origin of the receptors is a woman under 40 in good health and CMV-seronegative.

The chain couples TRBV6-1 to TRBJ2-7, with 8 bases identical to TRBD1. The CDR3 runs 14 residues. Germline values: CDR1 MNHNS, CDR2 SASEGT. Losses at the gene ends were 6 bases for V and 3 bases for J; bases not matched to a gene: 7. CDR3: CASRGTGKIYEQYF. CDR3 in DNA: TGTGCCAGCAGGGGGACAGGAAAGATCTACGAGCAGTACTTC.

The rearrangement uses TRBV7-2 and TRBJ2-3; tentatively, D is TRBD2 (7 bases). The CDR3 totals 16 residues. Trimming shortened V by 3 bases and J by 6 bases, and 19 bases separated the two germline ends. Germline V gene lookup returns CDR1 SGHTA and CDR2 FQGNSA. DNA of the CDR3: TGTGCCAGCAGCTTCCTTCGAGGGGGGGCCGGGGATACGCAGTATTTT. It encodes CASSFLRGGAGDTQYF.

There are a few counts of this clone. The V gene is TRBV30, the J gene TRBJ1-2; TRBD1 agrees at 7 bases. The V gene end was trimmed by 5 bases and the J gene end by 4 bases; junction bases not matched to a gene: 7. The CDR3 runs 13 residues. The V gene's germline CDR1 is GTSNPN and CDR2 SVGIG (reference sequence). The CDR3 reads CAWFHRGAYGYTF. The CDR3 coding sequence is TGTGCCTGGTTCCACAGGGGAGCCTATGGCTACACCTTC.

The rearrangement uses TRBV7-9 and TRBJ2-3; 10 nucleotides agree with TRBD1. The junction had 8 bases not matched to a gene; V was cut back by 2 bases and J by 0 bases. This CDR3 has 18 amino acids. Germline CDR1 is SEHNR and CDR2 is FQNEAQ (reference sequence). CDR3 sequence (DNA): TGTGCCAGCAGCTTACCCCCGGGACAGGGGATGAGCACAGATACGCAGTATTTT. Encoded protein: CASSLPPGQGMSTDTQYF.

This clone was detected only a few times. The chain combines TRBV18 with TRBJ2-3, with D perhaps TRBD2 (6 bases). The germline V gene encodes CDR1 KGHSH and CDR2 LQKENI. Trimming cost V 3 bases and J 2 bases, with 18 bases left between them. This CDR3 comprises 17 residues. The CDR3 is CASSPYSQRASTDTQYF. The CDR3 nucleotides are TGTGCCAGCTCACCTTATAGCCAGCGGGCCTCCACAGATACGCAGTATTTT.

The gene calls are TRBV2 and TRBJ1-1, with 10 nucleotides matching TRBD1. The ends lost 6 bases at V and 2 bases at J; junction bases unmatched: 6. This CDR3 comprises 15 residues. Germline CDR1 is SNHLY and CDR2 is FYNNEI. In DNA, the CDR3 is TGTGCCAGCAGCCTAGACAGGGGGCGAAACACTGAAGCTTTCTTT. Protein: CASSLDRGRNTEAFF.

V usage is TRBV28 and J usage is TRBJ1-6; no definite D call. CDR1 MDHEN and CDR2 SYDVKM come from the germline V gene. V dropped 6 bases and J dropped 4 bases, with 7 bases sitting between them. The CDR3 is made up of 13 amino acids. The DNA of the CDR3 is TGTGCCAGCAGCCCGACATATAATTCACCCCTCCACTTT. Amino acids: CASSPTYNSPLHF.

V gene TRBV2 combines with J gene TRBJ1-1; D ambiguous. Germline V gene lookup returns CDR1 SNHLY and CDR2 FYNNEI. Trimming pared 5 bases from V and 3 bases from J, leaving 7 bases between. This CDR3 region has 12 residues. The CDR3, as DNA: TGTGCCAGCAGTCGAACATACACTGAAGCTTTCTTT. It yields the protein CASSRTYTEAFF.

The chain couples TRBV2 to TRBJ2-5, with TRBD2 identical over 14 bases. Germline-derived CDR1 and CDR2 are SNHLY and FYNNEI. The trim removed 6 bases at V and 3 bases at J, leaving 9 bases unmatched. The CDR3 length is 17 residues. CDR3 residues: CASRGTSGGPLKETQYF. The DNA of the CDR3 is TGTGCCAGCAGGGGGACTAGCGGGGGACCCTTGAAAGAGACCCAGTACTTC.

This clone was recorded a few times. The chain recombines TRBV5-1 with TRBJ2-7; D is perhaps TRBD2 (5 bases). The V end lost 0 bases, the J end lost 7 bases, and 14 bases lay between the germline ends. The CDR3 is 14 residues long. Germline V gives CDR1 SGHRS, CDR2 YFSETQ. Written as DNA, the CDR3 is TGCGCCAGCAGCTTGGAGGGTGCGTCGGGGGAGCAGTACTTC. It translates to CASSLEGASGEQYF.

The CDR3 sequence is CASSLGGLLNTEAFF. The CDR3 nucleotides read TGTGCCAGCAGCTTAGGTGGGCTACTGAACACTGAAGCTTTCTTT. This chain links TRBV7-2 with TRBJ1-1; D gene uncertain. The germline V gene has CDR1 SGHTA and CDR2 FQGNSA. V was clipped by 1 base and J by 0 bases, with 9 bases between them. The CDR3 sequence is 15 residues long.

The chain employs TRBV28 and TRBJ2-7; 9 bases agree with TRBD2. The J segment lost 3 bases and the V segment lost 3 bases, leaving 3 bases of the junction unmatched. Germline lookup yields CDR1 MDHEN and CDR2 SYDVKM. This CDR3 is 14 amino acids long. The CDR3 DNA reads TGTGCCAGCAGTTTGGAGCGGGGGGTCTACGAGCAGTACTTC. Its translation is CASSLERGVYEQYF.

The genes are TRBV11-2 and TRBJ2-5; D is undetermined. This CDR3 contains 11 residues. The V gene's germline CDR1 is SGHAT and CDR2 FQNNGV. The V gene lost 5 bases and the J gene lost 5 bases, with 6 bases spanning the gap. The CDR3, as DNA: TGTGCCAGCAGCCCCGGGGAGACCCAGTACTTC. It codes for CASSPGETQYF.

The gene calls are TRBV6-5 and TRBJ1-2, with D perhaps TRBD1 (6 bases). V lost 4 bases and J lost 4, with 13 bases in between. Germline V gene data show CDR1 as MNHEY and CDR2 as SVGAGI. The CDR3 sequence is 14 residues long. This CDR3 reads CASSSGSGVYGYTF. CDR3 DNA: TGTGCCAGCAGTTCCGGCTCAGGGGTCTATGGCTACACCTTC.

V and J are TRBV18 and TRBJ1-2; D unresolved. This CDR3 is 15 amino acids long. V was cut by 0 bases and J by 2 bases, with 10 bases left in between. Germline loops: CDR1 KGHSH, CDR2 LQKENI. CDR3 nucleotide sequence: TGTGCCAGCTCACCACCCCGCGGGTCCAACTATGGCTACACCTTC. This encodes CASSPPRGSNYGYTF.

In the case of this clone: Different DNA sequences within this sample yield the same CDR3. This chain connects TRBV5-1 to TRBJ2-2; 9 bases line up with TRBD1. The V and J ends lost 4 bases and 3 bases, in that order; junction bases with no gene match: 4. CDR1 is SGHRS and CDR2 is YFSETQ in the germline V gene. This CDR3 region has 15 residues. CDR3 in amino acids: CASSLTGGYTGELFF. The CDR3 DNA reads TGCGCCAGCAGCCTTACAGGGGGCTACACCGGGGAGCTGTTTTTT.

The V call is TRBV9, the J call TRBJ1-3, with TRBD1 as a possible D gene (5 bases). V shed 4 bases and J shed 0 bases, with 17 bases lying between them. This CDR3 region has 17 residues. Germline V gene sequence: CDR1 SGDLS, CDR2 YYNGEE. The CDR3 spells CASSLGVTESSGNTIYF. The CDR3 bases are TGTGCCAGCAGCCTAGGTGTGACAGAAAGCTCTGGAAACACCATATATTTT.

This chain connects TRBV19 to TRBJ1-2; TRBD1 matches 10 bases. Germline V CDR1 and CDR2: LNHDA, SQIVND (reference sequence). Germline trimming cut 0 bases from V and 3 bases from J; bases unmatched to any gene: 4. The CDR3 length is 16 residues. CDR3 in DNA: TGTGCCAGTAGTATAGATACAGGGACAGGGGACTATGGCTACACCTTC. Translation gives CASSIDTGTGDYGYTF.